This T cell receptor beta chain was sequenced in a study of T cells after yellow fever vaccination. Template switching with 5'RACE generated the TCR cDNA and added a universal primer site and UMIs. Via MiXCR, TCRdb re-called the 5' RACE reads, giving one row per CDR3 protein. The profile shows about 630,000 distinct CDR3 sequences, 12% of them singletons. The germline gives CDR1 MDHEN, CDR2 SYDVKM. The CDR3 is 15 amino acids. Trimming removed 5 bases from V and 4 bases from J, with 15 bases in between. The sample here was PBMCs, taken on the day of the yellow fever booster vaccination. The origin of this receptor is a young man who received the YFV17D yellow fever vaccine. The gene calls are TRBV28 and TRBJ2-1; TRBD1 might be the D (5 bases). CDR3 sequence reads: CASSGLGPQYNEQFF. CDR3 DNA sequence: TGTGCCAGCAGTGGCCTGGGGCCCCAATACAATGAGCAGTTCTTC.